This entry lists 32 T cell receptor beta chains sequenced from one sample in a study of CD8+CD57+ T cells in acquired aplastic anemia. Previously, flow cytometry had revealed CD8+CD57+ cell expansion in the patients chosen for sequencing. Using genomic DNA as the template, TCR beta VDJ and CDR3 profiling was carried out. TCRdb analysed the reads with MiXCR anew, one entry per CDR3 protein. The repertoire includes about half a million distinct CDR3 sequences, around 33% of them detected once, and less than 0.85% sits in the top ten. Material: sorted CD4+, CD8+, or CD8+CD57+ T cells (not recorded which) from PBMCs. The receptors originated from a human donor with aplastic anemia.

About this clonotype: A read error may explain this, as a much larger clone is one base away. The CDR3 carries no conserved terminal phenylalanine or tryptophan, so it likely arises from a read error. The CDR3 protein is CASSFGQPTNYGYTI. For the CDR3, the DNA is TGTGCCAGCAGTTTCGGACAGCCGACTAACTATGGCTACACCATC. This rearrangement joins TRBV12-3 or TRBV12-4 to TRBJ1-2, with D perhaps matching TRBD1 (6 bases). Trimming pared 3 bases from V and 0 bases from J, leaving 11 bases between. The CDR3 has 15 amino acids.

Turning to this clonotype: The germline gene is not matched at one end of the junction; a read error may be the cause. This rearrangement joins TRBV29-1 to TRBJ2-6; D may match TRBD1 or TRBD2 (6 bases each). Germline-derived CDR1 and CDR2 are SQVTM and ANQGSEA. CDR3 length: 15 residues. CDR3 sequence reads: CSVGGHGSGANVLAF. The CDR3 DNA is TGCAGCGTCGGGGGACACGGCTCTGGGGCCAACGTCCTGGCTTTC.

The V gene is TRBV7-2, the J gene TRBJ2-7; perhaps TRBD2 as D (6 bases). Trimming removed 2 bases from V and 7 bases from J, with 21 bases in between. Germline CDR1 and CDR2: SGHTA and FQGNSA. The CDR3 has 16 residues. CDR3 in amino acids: CASSLTGGGIVDEQYF. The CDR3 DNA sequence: TGTGCCAGCAGCTTAACGGGTGGCGGGATTGTGGATGAGCAGTACTTC.

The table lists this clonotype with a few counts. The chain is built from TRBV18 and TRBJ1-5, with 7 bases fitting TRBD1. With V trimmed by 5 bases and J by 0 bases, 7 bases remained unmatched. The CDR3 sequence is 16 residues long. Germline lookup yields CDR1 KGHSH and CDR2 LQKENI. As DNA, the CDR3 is TGTGCCAGCTCAGCAAATACAGGGGCTAGCAATCAGCCCCAGCATTTT. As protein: CASSANTGASNQPQHF.

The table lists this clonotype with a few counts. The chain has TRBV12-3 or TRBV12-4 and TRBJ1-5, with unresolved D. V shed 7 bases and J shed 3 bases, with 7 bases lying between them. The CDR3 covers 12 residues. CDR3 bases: TGTGCCAGCACCACACCCAATCAGCCCCAGCATTTT. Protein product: CASTTPNQPQHF.

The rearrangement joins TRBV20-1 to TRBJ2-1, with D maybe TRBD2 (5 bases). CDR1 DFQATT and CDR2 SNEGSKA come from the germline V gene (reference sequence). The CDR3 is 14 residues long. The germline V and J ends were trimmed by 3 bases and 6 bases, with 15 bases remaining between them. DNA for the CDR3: TGCAGTGCTAGTGGCGGGCAACGAATCAATGAGCAGTTCTTC. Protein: CSASGGQRINEQFF.

For the CDR3, the DNA is TGTGCCAGCACCCTGGGGGGGACTAGCGGGGGACTTAAATACGAGCAGTACTTC. Encoded protein: CASTLGGTSGGLKYEQYF. The J gene is TRBJ2-7, the V gene TRBV6-1; 14 nucleotides match TRBD2. The CDR3 totals 18 residues. Germline V CDR1 and CDR2: MNHNS, SASEGT. Losses at the gene ends were 7 bases for V and 4 bases for J; bases not matched to a gene: 15.

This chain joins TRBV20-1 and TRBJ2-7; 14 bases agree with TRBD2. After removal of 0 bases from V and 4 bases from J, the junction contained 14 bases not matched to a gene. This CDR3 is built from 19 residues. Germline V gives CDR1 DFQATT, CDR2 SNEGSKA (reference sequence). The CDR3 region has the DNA TGCAGTGCTAGAGACCCCTTGAGGACTAGCGGGAGGATGGGGTACGAGCAGTACTTC. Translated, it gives CSARDPLRTSGRMGYEQYF.

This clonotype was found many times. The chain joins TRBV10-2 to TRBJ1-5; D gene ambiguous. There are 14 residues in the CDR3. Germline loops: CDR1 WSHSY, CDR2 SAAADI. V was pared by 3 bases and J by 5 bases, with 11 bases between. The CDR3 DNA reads TGCGCCAGCAGTGAACTTGGGGTTCATCAGCCCCAGCATTTT. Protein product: CASSELGVHQPQHF.

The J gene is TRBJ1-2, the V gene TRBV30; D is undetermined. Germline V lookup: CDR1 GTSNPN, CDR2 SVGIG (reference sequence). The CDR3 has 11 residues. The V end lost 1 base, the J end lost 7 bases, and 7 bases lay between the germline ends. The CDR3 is CAWSAGVGYTF. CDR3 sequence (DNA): TGTGCCTGGAGTGCCGGGGTTGGCTACACCTTC.

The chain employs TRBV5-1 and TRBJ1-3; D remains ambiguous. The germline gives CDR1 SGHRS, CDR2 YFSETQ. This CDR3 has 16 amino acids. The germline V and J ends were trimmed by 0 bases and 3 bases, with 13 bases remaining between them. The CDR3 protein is CASSLAGSGFGNTIYF. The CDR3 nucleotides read TGCGCCAGCAGCTTGGCCGGTTCGGGGTTTGGAAACACCATATATTTT.

CDR3 loop: CASSPRGQGRFNQPQHF. The CDR3 region has the DNA TGTGCCAGCAGTCCCAGGGGTCAGGGGAGATTCAATCAGCCCCAGCATTTT. The chain employs TRBV27 and TRBJ1-5; TRBD1 is a possible D gene (6 bases). Germline CDR1 and CDR2: MNHEY and SMNVEV (reference sequence). CDR3 length equals 17 residues. Trimming removed 5 bases at V and 3 bases at J, with 20 bases between.

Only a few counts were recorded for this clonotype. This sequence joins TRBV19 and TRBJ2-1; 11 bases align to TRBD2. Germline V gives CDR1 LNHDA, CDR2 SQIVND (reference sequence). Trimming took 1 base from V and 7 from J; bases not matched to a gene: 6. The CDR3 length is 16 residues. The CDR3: CASSIGLAGGGNEQFF. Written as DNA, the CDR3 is TGTGCCAGTAGTATAGGGCTAGCGGGAGGAGGGAATGAGCAGTTCTTC.

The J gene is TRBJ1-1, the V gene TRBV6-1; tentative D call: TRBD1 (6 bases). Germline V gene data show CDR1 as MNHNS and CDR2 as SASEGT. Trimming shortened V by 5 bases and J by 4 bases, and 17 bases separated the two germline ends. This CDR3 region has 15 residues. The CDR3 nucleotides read TGTGCCAGCAGTCTACAGGGAGGTTGGGGCACTGAAGCTTTCTTT. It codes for CASSLQGGWGTEAFF.

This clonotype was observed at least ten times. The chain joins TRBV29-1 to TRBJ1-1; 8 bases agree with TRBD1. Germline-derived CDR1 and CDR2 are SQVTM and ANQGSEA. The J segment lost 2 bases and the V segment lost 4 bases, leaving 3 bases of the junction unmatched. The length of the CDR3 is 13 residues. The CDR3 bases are TGCAGCGTTGCAGGGGGCCCTAACACTGAAGCTTTCTTT. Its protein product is CSVAGGPNTEAFF.

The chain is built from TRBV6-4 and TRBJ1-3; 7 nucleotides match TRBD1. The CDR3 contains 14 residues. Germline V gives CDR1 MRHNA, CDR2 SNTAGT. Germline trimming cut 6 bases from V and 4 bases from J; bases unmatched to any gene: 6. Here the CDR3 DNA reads TGTGCCAGCAGAATACAGGGGCACGGAAACACCATATATTTT. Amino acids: CASRIQGHGNTIYF.

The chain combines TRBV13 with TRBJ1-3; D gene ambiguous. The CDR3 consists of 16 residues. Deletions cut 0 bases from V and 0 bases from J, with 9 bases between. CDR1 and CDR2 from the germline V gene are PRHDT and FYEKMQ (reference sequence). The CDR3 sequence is CASSLGLGTSGNTIYF. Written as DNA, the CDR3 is TGTGCCAGCAGCTTAGGCCTGGGCACCTCTGGAAACACCATATATTTT.

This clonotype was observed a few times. The CDR3 region has the DNA TGTGCCAGCAGTTACCAAGGACCCTCCTATGGCTACACCTTC. This sequence encodes CASSYQGPSYGYTF. V usage is TRBV6-5 and J usage is TRBJ1-2; D unresolved. Trimming took off 2 bases at V and 4 bases at J, with 11 bases between the two ends. CDR1 is MNHEY and CDR2 is SVGAGI in the germline V gene. The CDR3 has 14 amino acids.

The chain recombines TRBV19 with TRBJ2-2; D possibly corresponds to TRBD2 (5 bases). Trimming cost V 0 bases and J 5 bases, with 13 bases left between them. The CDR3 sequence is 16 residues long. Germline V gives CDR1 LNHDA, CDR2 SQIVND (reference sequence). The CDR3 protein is CASSIDQPRGTGELFF. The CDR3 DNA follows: TGTGCCAGTAGTATAGATCAACCCCGAGGGACCGGGGAGCTGTTTTTT.

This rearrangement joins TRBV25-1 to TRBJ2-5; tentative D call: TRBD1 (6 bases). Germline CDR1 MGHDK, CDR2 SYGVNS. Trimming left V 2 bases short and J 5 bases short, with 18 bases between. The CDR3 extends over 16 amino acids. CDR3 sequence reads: CASSEIGMGAEETQYF. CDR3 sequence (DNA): TGTGCCAGCAGTGAAATCGGTATGGGGGCGGAGGAGACCCAGTACTTC. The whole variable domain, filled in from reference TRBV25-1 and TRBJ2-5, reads EADIYQTPRYLVIGTGKKITLECSQTMGHDKMYWYQQDPGMELHLIHYSYGVNSTEKGDLSSESTVSRIRTEHFPLTLESARPSHTSQYLCASSEIGMGAEETQYFGPGTRLLVL.

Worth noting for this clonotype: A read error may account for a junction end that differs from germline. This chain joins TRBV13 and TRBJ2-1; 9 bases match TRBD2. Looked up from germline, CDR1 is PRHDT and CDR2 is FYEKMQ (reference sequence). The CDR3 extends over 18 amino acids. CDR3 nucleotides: TGTGCCAGCAGTTTGTCGATGGGGCTAGCGGGGCGATACAATGGGCAGTTCTTC. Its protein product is CASSLSMGLAGRYNGQFF.

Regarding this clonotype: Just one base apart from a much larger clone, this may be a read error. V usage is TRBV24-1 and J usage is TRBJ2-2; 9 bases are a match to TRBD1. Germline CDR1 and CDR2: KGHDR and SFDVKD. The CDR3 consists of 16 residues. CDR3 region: CATSDPGTGFAGEPFF. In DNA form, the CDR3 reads TGTGCCACCAGTGATCCCGGGACAGGGTTCGCCGGGGAGCCGTTTTTT.

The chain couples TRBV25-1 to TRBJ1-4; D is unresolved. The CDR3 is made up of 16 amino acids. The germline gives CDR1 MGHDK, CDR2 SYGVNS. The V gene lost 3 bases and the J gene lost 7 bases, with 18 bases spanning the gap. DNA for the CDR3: TGTGCCAGCAGTGACACCGTTGTCACGGGCTCTGAAAAACTGTTTTTT. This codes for CASSDTVVTGSEKLFF.

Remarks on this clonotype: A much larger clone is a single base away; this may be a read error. The CDR3 region has the DNA TGTGCCAGCAGTTTAGCCGGTCTCCGGCCCCAGCATTTT. As protein: CASSLAGLRPQHF. This chain uses TRBV12-3 or TRBV12-4 with TRBJ1-5, with D hard to call. The CDR3 is 13 residues long. Between the trimmed V and J ends, which lost 0 bases and 9 bases, there was a span of 9 bases.

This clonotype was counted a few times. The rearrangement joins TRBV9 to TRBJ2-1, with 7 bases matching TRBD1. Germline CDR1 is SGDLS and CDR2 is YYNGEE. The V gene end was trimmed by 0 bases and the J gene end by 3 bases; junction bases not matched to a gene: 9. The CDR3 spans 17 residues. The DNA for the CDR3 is TGTGCCAGCAGCGTAGATGGAGGTAGGGGGCTCTACAATGAGCAGTTCTTC. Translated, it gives CASSVDGGRGLYNEQFF. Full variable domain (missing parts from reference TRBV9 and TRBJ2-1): DSGVTQTPKHLITATGQRVTLRCSPRSGDLSVYWYQQSLDQGLQFLIQYYNGEERAKGNILERFSAQQFPDLHSELNLSSLELGDSALYFCASSVDGGRGLYNEQFFGPGTRLTVL.

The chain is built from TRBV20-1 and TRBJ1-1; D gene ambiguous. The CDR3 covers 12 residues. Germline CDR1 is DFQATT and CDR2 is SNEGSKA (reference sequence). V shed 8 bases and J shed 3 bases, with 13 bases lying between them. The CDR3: CSMGPRDTEAFF. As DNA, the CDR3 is TGCAGTATGGGCCCTAGGGACACTGAAGCTTTCTTT.

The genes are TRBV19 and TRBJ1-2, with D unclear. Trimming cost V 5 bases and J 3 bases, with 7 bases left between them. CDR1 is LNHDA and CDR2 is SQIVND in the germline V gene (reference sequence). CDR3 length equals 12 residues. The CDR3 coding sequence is TGTGCCAGTAGTCGGCATGACTATGGCTACACCTTC. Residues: CASSRHDYGYTF. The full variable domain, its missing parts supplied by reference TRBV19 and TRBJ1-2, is DGGITQSPKYLFRKEGQNVTLSCEQNLNHDAMYWYRQDPGQGLRLIYYSQIVNDFQKGDIAEGYSVSREKKESFPLTVTSAQKNPTAFYLCASSRHDYGYTFGSGTRLTVV.

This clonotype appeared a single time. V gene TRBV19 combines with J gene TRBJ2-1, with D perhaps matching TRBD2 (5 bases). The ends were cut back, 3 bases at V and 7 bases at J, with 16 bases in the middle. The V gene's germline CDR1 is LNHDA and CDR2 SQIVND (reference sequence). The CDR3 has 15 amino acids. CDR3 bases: TGTGCCAGTAGTATGTCGGGGTTTCGACGGAATGAGCAGTTCTTC. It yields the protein CASSMSGFRRNEQFF.

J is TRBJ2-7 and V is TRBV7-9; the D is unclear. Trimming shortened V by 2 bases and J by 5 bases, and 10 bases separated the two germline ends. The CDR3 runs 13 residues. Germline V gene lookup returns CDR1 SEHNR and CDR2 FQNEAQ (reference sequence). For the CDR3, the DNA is TGTGCCAGCAGCTTATCTGGTGGAAACGAGCAGTACTTC. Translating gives CASSLSGGNEQYF.

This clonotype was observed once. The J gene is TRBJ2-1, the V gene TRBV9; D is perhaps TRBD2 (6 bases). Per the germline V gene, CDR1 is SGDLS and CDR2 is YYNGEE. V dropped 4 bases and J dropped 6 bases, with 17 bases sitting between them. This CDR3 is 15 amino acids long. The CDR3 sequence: CASSPKGLPSNEQFF. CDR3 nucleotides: TGTGCCAGCAGCCCTAAAGGACTACCCTCCAATGAGCAGTTCTTC.

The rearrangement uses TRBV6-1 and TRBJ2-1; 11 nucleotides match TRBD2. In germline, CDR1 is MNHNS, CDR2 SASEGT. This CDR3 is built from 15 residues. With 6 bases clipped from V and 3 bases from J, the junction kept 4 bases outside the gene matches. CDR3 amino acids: CASRPTSGSYNEQFF. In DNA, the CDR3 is TGTGCCAGCAGACCCACTAGCGGGAGCTACAATGAGCAGTTCTTC.

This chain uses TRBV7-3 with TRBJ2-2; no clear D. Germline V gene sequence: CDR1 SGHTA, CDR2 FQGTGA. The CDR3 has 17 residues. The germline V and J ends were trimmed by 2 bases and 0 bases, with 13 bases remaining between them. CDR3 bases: TGTGCCAGCAGCTTAGGTCGCGGTCGGACGAACACCGGGGAGCTGTTTTTT. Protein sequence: CASSLGRGRTNTGELFF.